The next 31 T cell receptor beta chains were all read from a single sample in a study of blood T cell repertoires in COVID-19. The protocol was immunoSEQ multiplex PCR, while the TCRdb copy is restricted to in-frame clones and leaves out a portion. The sample has approximately 60,000 clones, 60% to 85% seen once. Material: peripheral blood. The receptor source for this set is a man aged 50-60 years with active or convalescent COVID-19.

V usage is TRBV12-3 or TRBV12-4 and J usage is TRBJ2-1; unclear D gene. V lost 4 bases to trimming and J lost 7 bases, with 5 bases between them. The CDR3 contains 11 residues. The DNA of the CDR3 is TGTGCCAGCAGTTCATTTAATGAGCAGTTCTTC. This codes for CASSSFNEQFF.

The chain recombines TRBV5-1 with TRBJ2-7; D is possibly TRBD2 (5 bases). The V end was cut by 1 base, the J end by 7 bases, with 9 bases between. CDR1 and CDR2 from the germline V gene are SGHRS and YFSETQ. The length of the CDR3 is 12 residues. This CDR3 is CASSLSSGEQYF. For the CDR3, the DNA is TGCGCCAGCAGCTTGAGTTCGGGAGAGCAGTACTTC.

The genes are TRBV5-6 and TRBJ2-6, with 8 bases matching TRBD1. The germline CDR1 and CDR2 sequences are SGHDT and YYEEEE. Trimming at V came to 5 bases and at J to 0 bases, leaving 13 bases not matched to a gene. CDR3 size: 19 residues. CDR3 nucleotides: TGTGCCAGCAGTTCACTCCGGGACAGGTTACCCTCTGGGGCCAACGTCCTGACTTTC. Translated: CASSSLRDRLPSGANVLTF.

The V and J genes are TRBV19 and TRBJ1-2, with TRBD1 matching 7 bases. Germline values: CDR1 LNHDA, CDR2 SQIVND (reference sequence). The CDR3 spans 16 residues. Trimming cost V 0 bases and J 4 bases; bases outside gene matches: 8. DNA for the CDR3: TGTGCCAGTAGTATAGACCACTCGACAGGGCGCTATGGCTACACCTTC. The encoded protein is CASSIDHSTGRYGYTF. The complete variable domain, with remaining parts taken from reference TRBV19 and TRBJ1-2, reads DGGITQSPKYLFRKEGQNVTLSCEQNLNHDAMYWYRQDPGQGLRLIYYSQIVNDFQKGDIAEGYSVSREKKESFPLTVTSAQKNPTAFYLCASSIDHSTGRYGYTFGSGTRLTVV.

The rearrangement joins TRBV6-4 to TRBJ2-3; D ambiguous. V was clipped by 4 bases and J by 0 bases, with 11 bases between them. This CDR3 is 15 amino acids long. Germline V lookup: CDR1 MRHNA, CDR2 SNTAGT. The CDR3 loop reads CASSVDGSSTDTQYF. CDR3 coding DNA: TGTGCCAGCAGTGTAGACGGGTCTAGCACAGATACGCAGTATTTT.

The chain is built from TRBV2 and TRBJ2-1; 9 bases agree with TRBD1. Germline V gene data show CDR1 as SNHLY and CDR2 as FYNNEI. CDR3 length: 15 amino acids. V was pared by 6 bases and J by 3 bases, with 6 bases of the junction left unmatched. CDR3 amino acids: CASSPGTGSYNEQFF. The DNA for the CDR3 is TGTGCCAGCAGCCCGGGGACAGGGAGCTACAATGAGCAGTTCTTC.

CDR3: CASSYGNSEETQYF. The DNA of the CDR3 is TGTGCCAGCAGCTACGGGAACAGCGAAGAGACCCAGTACTTC. The chain joins TRBV5-8 to TRBJ2-5; D may be TRBD2 (5 bases). CDR3 length: 14 residues. Germline CDR1 is SGHTS and CDR2 is YDEGEE. V shed 3 bases and J shed 3 bases, with 12 bases lying between them. Combining the CDR3 with reference TRBV5-8 and TRBJ2-5 gives the whole variable domain EAGVTQSPTHLIKTRGQQATLRCSPISGHTSVYWYQQALGLGLQFLLWYDEGEERNRGNFPPRFSGRQFPNYSSELNVNALELEDSALYLCASSYGNSEETQYFGPGTRLLVL.

V usage is TRBV29-1 and J usage is TRBJ1-2; D unresolved. The CDR3 spans 12 residues. V lost 4 bases and J 4 bases, leaving 10 bases between the germline ends. Germline V gene data show CDR1 as SQVTM and CDR2 as ANQGSEA. CDR3 region: CSVAEGVYGYTF. The CDR3 DNA reads TGCAGCGTTGCCGAGGGCGTCTATGGCTACACCTTC.

This clone was counted once. The J gene is TRBJ1-1, the V gene TRBV5-4; D is unclear. V shed 9 bases and J shed 5 bases, with 14 bases lying between them. The V gene's germline CDR1 is SGHNT and CDR2 YYREEE (reference sequence). The CDR3 spans 12 residues. CDR3 DNA: TGTGCCATGGGAGTTAGGGAGACTGAAGCTTTCTTT. It encodes CAMGVRETEAFF.

CDR3: CASSQGTGGEKLFF. Written as DNA, the CDR3 is TGTGCCAGCAGCCAAGGGACAGGGGGCGAAAAACTGTTTTTT. The chain employs TRBV3-1 (or the pseudogene TRBV3-2) and TRBJ1-4; the match to TRBD1 covers 11 bases. Germline V gives CDR1 LGHDT, CDR2 YNNKEL (reference sequence). The CDR3 consists of 14 residues. V shed 1 base, J shed 8 bases, and the junction held 0 bases outside the gene matches.

The chain recombines TRBV4-2 with TRBJ2-1, with TRBD2 matching 9 bases. The junction had 5 bases not matched to a gene; V was cut back by 1 base and J by 4 bases. CDR3 length: 16 residues. Germline V gene sequence: CDR1 LGHNA, CDR2 YNFKEQ. CDR3 residues: CASSQVLRGGYNEQFF. Written as DNA, the CDR3 is TGTGCCAGCAGCCAAGTCCTGCGGGGGGGGTACAATGAGCAGTTCTTC.

The V call is TRBV4-2, the J call TRBJ2-5; tentatively, D is TRBD2 (7 bases). Trimming cost V 2 bases and J 2 bases, with 15 bases left between them. Germline values: CDR1 LGHNA, CDR2 YNFKEQ. This CDR3 is built from 16 residues. CDR3 region: CASSQSQGGRQETQYF. Written as DNA, the CDR3 is TGTGCCAGCAGCCAATCACAGGGAGGGAGGCAAGAGACCCAGTACTTC.

This clone was seen a single time. The J gene is TRBJ2-1, the V gene TRBV30; a possible D gene is TRBD1 (6 bases). Germline loops: CDR1 GTSNPN, CDR2 SVGIG (reference sequence). The ends were cut back, 5 bases at V and 0 bases at J, with 8 bases in the middle. This CDR3 comprises 13 residues. CDR3 sequence reads: CAWDRPSYNEQFF. CDR3 in DNA: TGTGCCTGGGACAGGCCCTCCTACAATGAGCAGTTCTTC.

The chain is built from TRBV6-6 and TRBJ1-2, with D unresolved. From germline, CDR1 is MNHNY and CDR2 SVGAGI (reference sequence). CDR3 length: 14 residues. V lost 11 bases and J 7 bases, leaving 23 bases between the germline ends. CDR3 region: CAAVWQARIGGYTF. The CDR3 bases are TGTGCCGCCGTCTGGCAGGCGCGAATAGGTGGCTACACCTTC.

The chain recombines TRBV27 with TRBJ2-1; 8 nucleotides match TRBD2. The junction had 13 bases not matched to a gene; V was cut back by 5 bases and J by 10 bases. Germline CDR1 and CDR2: MNHEY and SMNVEV (reference sequence). The CDR3 totals 15 residues. DNA for the CDR3: TGTGCCAGCAGTAATACGGGACTAGAACGACGGGAGCAGTTCTTC. Translation: CASSNTGLERREQFF.

This clone occurred a few times. The rearrangement uses TRBV6-5 and TRBJ2-7; 8 bases map to TRBD1. The CDR3 is made up of 14 amino acids. V lost 6 bases to trimming and J lost 3 bases; unmatched junction nucleotides: 7. CDR1 and CDR2 (germline): MNHEY, SVGAGI. In nucleotides, the CDR3 is TGTGCCAGCAGAGGTCAGGGGGCGCTCTACGAGCAGTACTTC. It yields the protein CASRGQGALYEQYF.

This clone was picked up one time. This sequence joins TRBV7-9 and TRBJ1-2, with a weak D call TRBD1 (6 bases). CDR1 SEHNR and CDR2 FQNEAQ come from the germline V gene (reference sequence). V lost 10 bases and J 0 bases, leaving 9 bases between the germline ends. There are 12 residues in the CDR3. In DNA form, the CDR3 reads TGTGCCACCAGGGGAGCTAACTATGGCTACACCTTC. It encodes CATRGANYGYTF.

The V gene is TRBV9, the J gene TRBJ2-7, with 8 bases that match TRBD1. The germline gives CDR1 SGDLS, CDR2 YYNGEE. The CDR3 has 16 amino acids. Germline trimming cut 3 bases from V and 7 bases from J; bases unmatched to any gene: 15. The CDR3 DNA reads TGTGCCAGCAGCGCAGGAGGGGGAGGACAGGGAAGGGAGCAGTACTTC. Protein sequence: CASSAGGGGQGREQYF.

The chain carries TRBV27 and TRBJ1-1; D is undetermined. Germline V gene data show CDR1 as MNHEY and CDR2 as SMNVEV (reference sequence). V was cut by 6 bases and J by 3 bases, with 5 bases left in between. The CDR3 contains 11 residues. The CDR3 sequence: CASSLYTEAFF. Written as DNA, the CDR3 is TGTGCCAGCAGCTTGTACACTGAAGCTTTCTTT.

This chain uses TRBV7-2 with TRBJ1-6; D is undetermined. V lost 4 bases, J lost 0 bases, and 7 bases lay in between. The CDR3 consists of 15 residues. Per germline, CDR1 SGHTA and CDR2 FQGNSA. DNA of the CDR3: TGTGCCAGCAGCTCGCCGGGCTCCTATAATTCACCCCTCCACTTT. Its translation: CASSSPGSYNSPLHF.

The V gene is TRBV28, the J gene TRBJ1-2, with D perhaps TRBD1 (6 bases). V was pared by 1 base and J by 8 bases, with 11 bases between. This CDR3 is built from 13 residues. CDR1 and CDR2 from the germline V gene are MDHEN and SYDVKM. CDR3: CASSLLGARGYTF. In DNA form, the CDR3 reads TGTGCCAGCAGTTTATTGGGGGCGCGAGGCTACACCTTC.

V gene TRBV19 combines with J gene TRBJ2-1; TRBD1 might be the D (6 bases). The germline gives CDR1 LNHDA, CDR2 SQIVND (reference sequence). The CDR3 covers 16 residues. V was clipped by 1 base and J by 5 bases, with 15 bases between them. CDR3 amino acids: CASSIVWGTPHNEQFF. CDR3 sequence (DNA): TGTGCCAGTAGTATAGTATGGGGGACACCTCACAATGAGCAGTTCTTC.

The V call is TRBV18, the J call TRBJ1-4, with 8 bases identical to TRBD1. The length of the CDR3 is 15 residues. The junction had 7 bases not matched to a gene; V was cut back by 3 bases and J by 7 bases. Germline V gene data show CDR1 as KGHSH and CDR2 as LQKENI. The CDR3 sequence is CASSPGRDRSEKLFF. CDR3 nucleotide sequence: TGTGCCAGCTCACCGGGAAGGGACAGGTCTGAAAAACTGTTTTTT.

The V call is TRBV29-1, the J call TRBJ1-5, with D maybe TRBD1 (6 bases). The germline V gene encodes CDR1 SQVTM and CDR2 ANQGSEA. The V gene lost 6 bases and the J gene lost 0 bases, with 9 bases spanning the gap. This CDR3 spans 13 amino acids. DNA for the CDR3: TGCAGCGTGGGGGACACTAGCAATCAGCCCCAGCATTTT. This codes for CSVGDTSNQPQHF.

The chain joins TRBV27 to TRBJ2-5; D ambiguous. The CDR3 has 12 amino acids. V lost 5 bases and J lost 5, with 9 bases in between. The V gene's germline CDR1 is MNHEY and CDR2 SMNVEV (reference sequence). CDR3: CASSISGETQYF. CDR3 DNA sequence: TGTGCCAGCAGTATCTCGGGTGAGACCCAGTACTTC.

This clone was counted only a few times. The chain combines TRBV10-2 with TRBJ1-2; D gene uncertain. The germline V gene has CDR1 WSHSY and CDR2 SAAADI. V was trimmed by 2 bases and J by 3 bases, leaving 4 bases between them. This CDR3 comprises 12 residues. The CDR3 nucleotides read TGCGCCAGCAGTGAGGAGGACTATGGCTACACCTTC. Protein: CASSEEDYGYTF.

This chain uses TRBV5-1 with TRBJ2-3; possible D gene TRBD1, 5 bases. This CDR3 comprises 11 residues. V lost 7 bases to trimming and J lost 14 bases, with 17 bases between them. Germline assignment: CDR1 SGHRS and CDR2 YFSETQ. The CDR3 region has the DNA TGCGCCAGCGGCGACCCAGGGATCCCGTATTTT. Translation gives CASGDPGIPYF.

The V and J genes are TRBV2 and TRBJ2-5; 7 nucleotides align to TRBD1. The V and J ends lost 10 bases and 5 bases, in that order; junction bases with no gene match: 16. Germline loops: CDR1 SNHLY, CDR2 FYNNEI. CDR3 length: 15 residues. The CDR3, as DNA: TGTGCCACCCTCGACAGGGCTCGTAGAGGGGAGACCCAGTACTTC. Amino acid sequence: CATLDRARRGETQYF.

This clone was observed a single time. V usage is TRBV19 and J usage is TRBJ2-3; 7 nucleotides align to TRBD2. V shed 8 bases, J shed 0 bases, and the junction held 2 bases outside the gene matches. In germline, CDR1 is LNHDA, CDR2 SQIVND (reference sequence). There are 13 residues in the CDR3. CDR3 amino acids: CASRGVSTDTQYF. The CDR3 DNA sequence: TGTGCCAGTCGGGGGGTGAGCACAGATACGCAGTATTTT.

The chain combines TRBV7-3 with TRBJ2-1; 8 positions agree with TRBD2. J gave up 10 bases and V 5 bases, and 7 bases lay outside the gene matches. The CDR3 runs 13 residues. Per the germline V gene, CDR1 is SGHTA and CDR2 is FQGTGA. The CDR3: CASSLPGGREQFF. The CDR3 DNA is TGTGCCAGCAGCCTTCCCGGCGGGAGGGAGCAGTTCTTC.

This clone was observed a handful of times. The rearrangement joins TRBV11-2 to TRBJ2-5, with D perhaps TRBD1 (6 bases). CDR3 length: 13 residues. Trimming pared 5 bases from V and 2 bases from J, leaving 9 bases between. Germline CDR1 reads SGHAT; CDR2 reads FQNNGV. The CDR3 DNA is TGTGCCAGCAGCCTGGACAGACAAGAGACCCAGTACTTC. This encodes CASSLDRQETQYF.